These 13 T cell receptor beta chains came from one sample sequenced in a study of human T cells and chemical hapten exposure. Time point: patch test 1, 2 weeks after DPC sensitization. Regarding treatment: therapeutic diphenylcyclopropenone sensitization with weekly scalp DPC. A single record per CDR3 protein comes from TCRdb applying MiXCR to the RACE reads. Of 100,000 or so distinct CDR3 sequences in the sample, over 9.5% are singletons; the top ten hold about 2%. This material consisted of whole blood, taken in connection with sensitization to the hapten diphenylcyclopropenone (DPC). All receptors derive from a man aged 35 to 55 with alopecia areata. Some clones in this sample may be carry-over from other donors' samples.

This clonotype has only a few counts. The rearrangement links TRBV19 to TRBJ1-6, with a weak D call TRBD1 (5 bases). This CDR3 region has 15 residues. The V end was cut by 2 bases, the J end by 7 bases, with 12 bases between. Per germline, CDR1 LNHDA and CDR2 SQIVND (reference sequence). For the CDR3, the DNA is TGTGCCAGTAGTATAAAAGGGGCGGAGAATTCACCCCTCCACTTT. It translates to CASSIKGAENSPLHF.

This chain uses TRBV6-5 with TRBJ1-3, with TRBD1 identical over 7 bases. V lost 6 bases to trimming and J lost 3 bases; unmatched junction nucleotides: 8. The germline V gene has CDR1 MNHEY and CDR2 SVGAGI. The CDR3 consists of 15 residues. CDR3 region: CASRTGEVFGNTIYF. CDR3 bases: TGTGCCAGCAGAACAGGGGAGGTCTTTGGAAACACCATATATTTT.

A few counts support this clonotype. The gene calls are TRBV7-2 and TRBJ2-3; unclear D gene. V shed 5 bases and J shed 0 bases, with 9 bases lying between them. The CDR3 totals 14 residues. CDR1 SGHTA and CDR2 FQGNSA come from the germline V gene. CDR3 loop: CASSLQTSTDTQYF. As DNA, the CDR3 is TGTGCCAGCAGCCTTCAGACGAGCACAGATACGCAGTATTTT.

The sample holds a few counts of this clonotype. CDR3 coding DNA: TGTGCCAGCATGATAGATGAGACCCAGTACTTC. Its protein product is CASMIDETQYF. This rearrangement joins TRBV27 to TRBJ2-5; D remains unclear. The CDR3 loop spans 11 amino acids. The V end was cut by 7 bases, the J end by 5 bases, with 8 bases between. From germline, CDR1 is MNHEY and CDR2 SMNVEV (reference sequence).

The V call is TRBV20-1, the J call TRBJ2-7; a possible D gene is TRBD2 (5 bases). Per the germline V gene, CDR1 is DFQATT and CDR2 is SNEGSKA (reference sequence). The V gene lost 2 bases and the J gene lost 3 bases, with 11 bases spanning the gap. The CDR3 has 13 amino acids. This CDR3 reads CSARSGRGYEQYF. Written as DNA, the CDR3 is TGCAGTGCTAGATCCGGACGGGGCTACGAGCAGTACTTC.

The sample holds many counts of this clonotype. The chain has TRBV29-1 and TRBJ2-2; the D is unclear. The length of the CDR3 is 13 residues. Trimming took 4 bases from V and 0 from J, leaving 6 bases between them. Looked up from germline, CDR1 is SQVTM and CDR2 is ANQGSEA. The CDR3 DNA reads TGCAGCGTTGTGATCGCGAACACCGGGGAGCTGTTTTTT. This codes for CSVVIANTGELFF.

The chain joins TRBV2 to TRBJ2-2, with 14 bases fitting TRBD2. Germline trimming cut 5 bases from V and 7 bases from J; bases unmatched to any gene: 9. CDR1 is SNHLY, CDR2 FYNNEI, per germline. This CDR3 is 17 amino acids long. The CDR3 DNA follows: TGTGCCAGCAGTCGACTAGCGGGAGGGCCCTCGATCGGGGAGCTGTTTTTT. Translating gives CASSRLAGGPSIGELFF.

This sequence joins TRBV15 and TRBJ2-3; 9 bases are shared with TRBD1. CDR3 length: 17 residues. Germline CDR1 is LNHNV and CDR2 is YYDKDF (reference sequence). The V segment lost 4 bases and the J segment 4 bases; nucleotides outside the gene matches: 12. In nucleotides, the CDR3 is TGTGCCACCAGCACCTCAAGGGACAGGGTCCATTCAGATACGCAGTATTTT. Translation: CATSTSRDRVHSDTQYF.

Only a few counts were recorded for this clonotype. Written as DNA, the CDR3 is TGCAGTGCTCTTACCAGCGGGAGTGGTACAGATACGCAGTATTTT. Translation: CSALTSGSGTDTQYF. The chain links TRBV20-1 to TRBJ2-3, with TRBD2 matching 8 bases. The germline V gene has CDR1 DFQATT and CDR2 SNEGSKA (reference sequence). The CDR3 is 15 amino acids. Germline trimming cut 5 bases from V and 3 bases from J; bases unmatched to any gene: 10.

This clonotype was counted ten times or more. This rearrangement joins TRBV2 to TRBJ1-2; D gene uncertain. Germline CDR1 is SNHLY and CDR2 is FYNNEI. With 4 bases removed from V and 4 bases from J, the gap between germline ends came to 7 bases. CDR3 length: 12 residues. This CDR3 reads CASSGPAYGYTF. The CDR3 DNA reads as TGTGCCAGCAGTGGACCAGCCTATGGCTACACCTTC.

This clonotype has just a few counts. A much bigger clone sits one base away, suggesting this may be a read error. CDR3 sequence reads: CSVKQGADNQPQQF. CDR3 coding DNA: TGCAGCGTTAAACAGGGGGCTGACAATCAGCCCCAGCAATTT. The chain recombines TRBV29-1 with TRBJ1-5, with TRBD1 identical over 9 bases. CDR1 is SQVTM and CDR2 is ANQGSEA in the germline V gene. The CDR3 runs 14 residues.

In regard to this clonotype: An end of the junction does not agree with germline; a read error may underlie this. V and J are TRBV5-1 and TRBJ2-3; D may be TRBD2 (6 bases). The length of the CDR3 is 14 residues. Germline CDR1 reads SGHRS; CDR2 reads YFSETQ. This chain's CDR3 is CASSSSGGEDTQYF. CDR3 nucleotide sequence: TGTGCCAGCAGTTCGTCCGGGGGTGAAGATACGCAGTATTTT.

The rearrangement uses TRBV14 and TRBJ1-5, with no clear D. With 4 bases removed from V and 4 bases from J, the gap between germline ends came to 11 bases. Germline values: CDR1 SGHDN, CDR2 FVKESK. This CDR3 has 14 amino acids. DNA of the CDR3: TGTGCCAGCAGCCCCCTTGGGCCTAATCAGCCCCAGCATTTT. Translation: CASSPLGPNQPQHF.